The 28 T cell receptor beta chains reported below all come from one sample, sequenced in a study of technical replicates of blood from a few donors. Profiling relied on immunoSEQ multiplex PCR, and the TCRdb table lists in-frame clones only, not all of them. The sample shows tens of thousands of clones, roughly 98% of them seen only once. The sequenced material came from T cells isolated from PBMCs. These receptors were collected from a human donor in good health.

This sequence joins TRBV4-1 and TRBJ2-6; D might be TRBD1 (7 bases). This CDR3 has 18 residues. Trimming removed 0 bases from V and 0 bases from J, with 12 bases in between. The germline gives CDR1 MGHRA, CDR2 YSYEKL. CDR3 loop: CASSQDQGGSSGANVLTF. The CDR3 DNA reads TGCGCCAGCAGCCAAGATCAGGGGGGAAGCTCTGGGGCCAACGTCCTGACTTTC.

This chain links TRBV11-3 with TRBJ2-5; TRBD2 might be the D (5 bases). Trimming stripped 2 bases from V and 4 bases from J, with 8 bases between. The CDR3 has 13 amino acids. Germline V gene lookup returns CDR1 SGHNT and CDR2 YENEEA. CDR3 region: CASSLFRGETQYF. CDR3 nucleotide sequence: TGTGCCAGCAGCTTATTTCGGGGAGAGACCCAGTACTTC.

The J gene is TRBJ2-7, the V gene TRBV28; tentative D call: TRBD1 (5 bases). V shed 3 bases and J shed 2 bases, with 14 bases lying between them. This CDR3 has 15 residues. Germline lookup yields CDR1 MDHEN and CDR2 SYDVKM. CDR3 DNA sequence: TGTGCCAGCAGTTTGACAGACGAGCGAACCTACGAGCAGTACTTC. Its protein product is CASSLTDERTYEQYF.

The chain couples TRBV7-3 to TRBJ2-7; D is possibly TRBD1 (7 bases). The CDR3 length is 13 residues. CDR1 is SGHTA and CDR2 is FQGTGA in the germline V gene. Trimming shortened V by 1 base and J by 6 bases, and 10 bases separated the two germline ends. This chain's CDR3 is CASSLSQGGEQYF. For the CDR3, the DNA is TGTGCCAGCAGCTTAAGCCAGGGGGGCGAGCAGTACTTC.

This clone was seen a single time. This chain joins TRBV7-9 and TRBJ1-4; 9 positions match TRBD1. Germline assignment: CDR1 SEHNR and CDR2 FQNEAQ (reference sequence). With V trimmed by 4 bases and J by 5 bases, 5 bases remained unmatched. The CDR3 is 15 amino acids. The CDR3 region is CASSSGDRANEKLFF. As DNA, the CDR3 is TGTGCCAGCAGCTCTGGGGACAGGGCGAATGAAAAACTGTTTTTT.

V and J are TRBV6-5 and TRBJ1-5; D unclear. V was trimmed by 2 bases and J by 0 bases, leaving 8 bases between them. The CDR3 runs 15 residues. The germline V gene encodes CDR1 MNHEY and CDR2 SVGAGI. CDR3 nucleotides: TGTGCCAGCAGTTACGGAGTTGATAGCAATCAGCCCCAGCATTTT. The encoded protein is CASSYGVDSNQPQHF.

The gene calls are TRBV13 and TRBJ2-7, with 10 bases fitting TRBD2. The CDR3 runs 20 residues. Germline-derived CDR1 and CDR2 are PRHDT and FYEKMQ (reference sequence). Germline trimming cut 2 bases from V and 0 bases from J; bases unmatched to any gene: 16. CDR3 loop: CASSLSSRLAGGASSYEQYF. In DNA, the CDR3 is TGTGCCAGCAGCTTATCCTCAAGACTAGCGGGCGGCGCTAGCTCCTACGAGCAGTACTTC.

This clone was seen only once. The CDR3 here is CASSVSWASSGNTIYF. The CDR3 nucleotides are TGTGCCAGCAGTGTAAGTTGGGCGTCCTCTGGAAACACCATATATTTT. V is TRBV2 and J is TRBJ1-3; D is unclear. Trimming pared 4 bases from V and 0 bases from J, leaving 13 bases between. The CDR3 runs 16 residues. Germline assignment: CDR1 SNHLY and CDR2 FYNNEI.

The chain links TRBV9 to TRBJ2-6; 8 positions agree with TRBD1. Per the germline V gene, CDR1 is SGDLS and CDR2 is YYNGEE. The V segment lost 2 bases and the J segment 0 bases; nucleotides outside the gene matches: 4. This CDR3 has 17 residues. CDR3 sequence: CASSVDRGISGANVLTF. CDR3 DNA sequence: TGTGCCAGCAGCGTCGACAGGGGAATCTCTGGGGCCAACGTCCTGACTTTC.

The count of this clone is one. The chain employs TRBV10-3 and TRBJ1-4; the D is unclear. Germline lookup yields CDR1 ENHRY and CDR2 SYGVKD. Trimming took off 10 bases at V and 7 bases at J, with 22 bases between the two ends. The CDR3 covers 15 residues. In DNA form, the CDR3 reads TGTGCCACCCAACCCAAAGAGGGAGTGAGTGAAAAACTGTTTTTT. It encodes CATQPKEGVSEKLFF.

V and J are TRBV9 and TRBJ2-3; possibly TRBD2 for D (7 bases). Germline V CDR1 and CDR2: SGDLS, YYNGEE. V was pared by 4 bases and J by 3 bases, with 18 bases between. This CDR3 has 16 amino acids. The CDR3 here is CASSPRGAGRTDTQYF. DNA of the CDR3: TGTGCCAGCAGCCCTCGGGGGGCCGGTCGAACAGATACGCAGTATTTT.

This rearrangement joins TRBV11-2 to TRBJ1-1; 11 bases align to TRBD1. J gave up 7 bases and V 5 bases, and 6 bases lay outside the gene matches. The CDR3 spans 14 residues. Looked up from germline, CDR1 is SGHAT and CDR2 is FQNNGV. The DNA of the CDR3 is TGTGCCAGCAGCGCCGGACAGGGGGCGATTGAAGCTTTCTTT. It yields the protein CASSAGQGAIEAFF. Full variable domain (outside the CDR3, taken from reference TRBV11-2 and TRBJ1-1): EAGVAQSPRYKIIEKRQSVAFWCNPISGHATLYWYQQILGQGPKLLIQFQNNGVVDDSQLPKDRFSAERLKGVDSTLKIQPAKLEDSAVYLCASSAGQGAIEAFFGQGTRLTVV.

This chain joins TRBV28 and TRBJ1-5; unclear D gene. Germline CDR1 reads MDHEN; CDR2 reads SYDVKM. The V and J ends lost 2 bases and 2 bases respectively, with 16 bases between them. The CDR3 runs to 17 residues. The CDR3 nucleotides read TGTGCCAGCAGTTTAACCGCGGGTCAAGGAGGCAATCAGCCCCAGCATTTT. Protein sequence: CASSLTAGQGGNQPQHF.

The chain employs TRBV29-1 and TRBJ2-1; 9 bases are shared with TRBD1. The CDR3 is 17 residues long. The trim removed 8 bases at V and 2 bases at J, leaving 16 bases unmatched. Germline V gives CDR1 SQVTM, CDR2 ANQGSEA. CDR3 sequence (DNA): TGCAGCTCTCCGTCCCGGGACAGGGTTAGTCCCTACAATGAGCAGTTCTTC. Its protein product is CSSPSRDRVSPYNEQFF.

The CDR3: CASSWTGPSYGYTF. The CDR3 region has the DNA TGTGCCAGCAGTTGGACAGGCCCGTCCTATGGCTACACCTTC. This chain uses TRBV6-5 with TRBJ1-2, with 7 bases lining up with TRBD1. Germline V gene data show CDR1 as MNHEY and CDR2 as SVGAGI. The CDR3 is made up of 14 amino acids. Trimming removed 4 bases from V and 4 bases from J; junction bases left unmatched: 6.

The V call is TRBV13, the J call TRBJ2-7; D is possibly TRBD1 (6 bases). Germline-derived CDR1 and CDR2 are PRHDT and FYEKMQ (reference sequence). This CDR3 has 13 amino acids. Trimming pared 3 bases from V and 5 bases from J, leaving 11 bases between. The CDR3 region has the DNA TGTGCCAGCAGCTTCAGGGGCGCCCACGAGCAGTACTTC. It translates to CASSFRGAHEQYF.

The chain uses TRBV4-1 and TRBJ2-1; 15 bases match TRBD2. The ends lost 3 bases at V and 6 bases at J; junction bases unmatched: 0. This CDR3 comprises 15 residues. Germline V gives CDR1 MGHRA, CDR2 YSYEKL. CDR3 loop: CASSQGLAGGNEQFF. Here the CDR3 DNA reads TGCGCCAGCAGCCAGGGACTAGCGGGAGGCAATGAGCAGTTCTTC.

V is TRBV5-1 and J is TRBJ2-3; 8 positions match TRBD1. The CDR3 has 14 amino acids. With V trimmed by 4 bases and J by 1 base, 2 bases remained unmatched. Germline CDR1 SGHRS, CDR2 YFSETQ. CDR3 sequence: CASSVGQGTDTQYF. The CDR3 nucleotides read TGCGCCAGCAGCGTGGGACAGGGCACAGATACGCAGTATTTT.

The chain couples TRBV7-9 to TRBJ2-2, with D possibly TRBD2 on 6 matching bases. The V gene lost 5 bases and the J gene lost 4 bases, with 23 bases spanning the gap. From germline, CDR1 is SEHNR and CDR2 FQNEAQ (reference sequence). CDR3 length: 18 amino acids. CDR3 DNA sequence: TGTGCCAGCAGCGCTAAGGTGGGGGGAGCCGGGGCCACCGGGGAGCTGTTTTTT. As protein: CASSAKVGGAGATGELFF.

V and J are TRBV7-9 and TRBJ1-6, with 11 bases fitting TRBD1. The CDR3 runs to 15 residues. Germline V gene sequence: CDR1 SEHNR, CDR2 FQNEAQ (reference sequence). The V gene end was trimmed by 5 bases and the J gene end by 9 bases; junction bases not matched to a gene: 6. In DNA form, the CDR3 reads TGTGCCAGCAGCCTCTCCGGGACAGGGGGTTCACCCCTCCACTTT. Its protein is CASSLSGTGGSPLHF.

The chain joins TRBV7-9 to TRBJ1-1; 9 bases line up with TRBD1. The V gene end was trimmed by 3 bases and the J gene end by 5 bases; junction bases not matched to a gene: 7. The CDR3 is made up of 15 amino acids. Germline V gives CDR1 SEHNR, CDR2 FQNEAQ (reference sequence). DNA for the CDR3: TGTGCCAGCAGCTTTATGACAGGGGGAAGGACTGAAGCTTTCTTT. Its translation is CASSFMTGGRTEAFF.

The genes are TRBV7-8 and TRBJ2-7; 9 bases align to TRBD1. The CDR3 is 14 residues long. Germline V gene data show CDR1 as SGHVS and CDR2 as FQNEAQ. J was trimmed by 0 bases and V by 10 bases; bases with no gene match: 7. This CDR3 is CATRDRGSSYEQYF. CDR3 in DNA: TGTGCCACCCGAGACAGGGGGAGCTCCTACGAGCAGTACTTC. Drawing the rest from reference TRBV7-8 and TRBJ2-7, the complete variable domain is GAGVSQSPRYKVAKRGQDVALRCDPISGHVSLFWYQQALGQGPEFLTYFQNEAQLDKSGLPSDRFFAERPEGSVSTLKIQRTQQEDSAVYLCATRDRGSSYEQYFGPGTRLTVT.

In its sample, this clone was seen once. This chain connects TRBV6-1 to TRBJ1-4; weak D call: TRBD1 (6 bases). Germline V lookup: CDR1 MNHNS, CDR2 SASEGT. CDR3 length: 13 amino acids. V lost 6 bases and J lost 7, with 12 bases in between. The chain's CDR3 is CASRALGGEKLFF. The CDR3 nucleotides are TGTGCCAGCAGAGCCTTAGGGGGTGAAAAACTGTTTTTT.

The chain has TRBV18 and TRBJ1-2; D possibly corresponds to TRBD1 (6 bases). The germline V gene has CDR1 KGHSH and CDR2 LQKENI. This CDR3 is built from 14 residues. V was shortened by 6 bases and J by 3 bases, with 14 bases between the two germline ends. The CDR3, as DNA: TGTGCCAGCTCTCCCGTCCGGACAGACTATGGCTACACCTTC. It specifies CASSPVRTDYGYTF.

The chain links TRBV20-1 to TRBJ2-7; D not certain. V gave up 3 bases and J gave up 1 base, with 4 bases separating them. This CDR3 is 11 amino acids long. Germline values: CDR1 DFQATT, CDR2 SNEGSKA (reference sequence). DNA of the CDR3: TGCAGTGCTAGCAGGTCCTACGAGCAGTACTTC. Protein: CSASRSYEQYF.

V gene TRBV11-3 combines with J gene TRBJ2-7; D is ambiguous. Deletions cut 9 bases from V and 4 bases from J, with 10 bases between. This CDR3 has 11 amino acids. Germline CDR1 is SGHNT and CDR2 is YENEEA. Here the CDR3 reads CARTSVYEQYF. In DNA form, the CDR3 reads TGTGCCAGGACTTCCGTTTACGAGCAGTACTTC.

V gene TRBV28 combines with J gene TRBJ2-5, with TRBD2 matching over 10 bases. With 7 bases clipped from V and 3 bases from J, the junction kept 5 bases outside the gene matches. The CDR3 runs 14 residues. CDR1 is MDHEN, CDR2 SYDVKM, per germline. CDR3 DNA sequence: TGTGCCAGCATTCCAGCGGGGGGGAAAGAGACCCAGTACTTC. This sequence encodes CASIPAGGKETQYF. Complete variable domain (other parts from reference TRBV28 and TRBJ2-5): DVKVTQSSRYLVKRTGEKVFLECVQDMDHENMFWYRQDPGLGLRLIYFSYDVKMKEKGDIPEGYSVSREKKERFSLILESASTNQTSMYLCASIPAGGKETQYFGPGTRLLVL.

V is TRBV7-9 and J is TRBJ2-3; D remains ambiguous. Germline assignment: CDR1 SEHNR and CDR2 FQNEAQ (reference sequence). V gave up 8 bases and J gave up 6 bases, with 12 bases separating them. The CDR3 runs to 12 residues. The CDR3 DNA follows: TGTGCCAGCCGAAATCAGGTCGATACGCAGTATTTT. Translation: CASRNQVDTQYF.